This is a list of T cell receptor beta chains from one sample in a study of blood T cell repertoires in COVID-19. Using immunoSEQ multiplex PCR, the repertoire was profiled, and TCRdb retains in-frame clones only, with some absent. The data contain almost 200,000 clones, 70% to 80% of them singletons. Sequenced material: peripheral blood. The source of these receptors is a woman aged 40 to 55 with COVID-19, enrolled during active disease. Both conserved end residues are part of each CDR3. D genes are given only for firm matches. Some rows have no size entry. The others give once, few or many, or a class for an expanded clone.

>TRBV19|NA|NA|TRBJ1-1
CASRPHREGEAFF
TGTGCCAGTAGGCCCCACAGGGAGGGTGAAGCTTTCTTT
>TRBV5-1|TRBD1|NA|TRBJ2-2
CASSLTMNTDRARYTGELFF
TGCGCCAGCAGCCTTACCATGAATACGGACAGGGCGAGGTACACCGGGGAGCTGTTTTTT
>TRBV6-6|TRBD2|NA|TRBJ2-7
CASSYSIQRGDYEQYF
TGTGCCAGCAGTTACTCGATCCAGCGGGGGGACTACGAGCAGTACTTC
>TRBV7-9|TRBD2|NA|TRBJ2-2
CASSYGTSGNTGELFF
TGTGCCAGCAGCTATGGGACTAGTGGAAACACCGGGGAGCTGTTTTTT
>TRBV3-1/TRBV3-2|TRBD2|NA|TRBJ2-3
CASSRTSGVSTDTQYF
TGTGCCAGCAGCAGAACTAGCGGGGTTAGCACAGATACGCAGTATTTT
>TRBV19|NA|NA|TRBJ1-5
CASSITGQFNQPQHF
TGTGCCAGTAGTATTACAGGACAGTTCAATCAGCCCCAGCATTTT
>TRBV3-1/TRBV3-2|TRBD1|NA|TRBJ2-7
CASSLRDRASGQYF
TGTGCCAGCAGCCTCCGGGACAGGGCCTCCGGGCAGTACTTC
>TRBV9|NA|NA|TRBJ2-5
CASSVGTVGGETQYF
TGTGCCAGCAGCGTGGGGACGGTGGGGGGAGAGACCCAGTACTTC
>TRBV6-5|TRBD1|few|TRBJ2-5
CAFKGDSTEETQYF
TGTGCTTTCAAGGGGGACAGCACCGAAGAGACCCAGTACTTC
>TRBV7-6|NA|NA|TRBJ2-2
CASSLGAGVGNTGELFF
TGTGCCAGCAGCTTAGGGGCGGGTGTAGGGAACACCGGGGAGCTGTTTTTT
>TRBV3-1/TRBV3-2|TRBD2|NA|TRBJ2-1
CASSQFGTRSFNEQFF
TGTGCCAGCAGCCAATTCGGGACTAGAAGTTTCAATGAGCAGTTCTTC
>TRBV3-1/TRBV3-2|NA|once|TRBJ1-6
CASTGLVNSPLHF
TGTGCCAGCACGGGACTCGTTAATTCACCCCTCCACTTT
>TRBV5-1|TRBD1|NA|TRBJ2-7
CASSMAPGTGTYEQYF
TGCGCCAGCAGCATGGCCCCCGGGACAGGGACTTACGAGCAGTACTTC
>TRBV5-5|TRBD1|NA|TRBJ2-2
CASQTGWGTGELFF
TGTGCCAGCCAGACAGGGTGGGGCACCGGGGAGCTGTTTTTT
>TRBV7-2|TRBD1|NA|TRBJ2-7
CASSPYRGASYEQYF
TGTGCCAGCAGCCCCTACAGGGGGGCGTCCTACGAGCAGTACTTC
>TRBV20-1|NA|NA|TRBJ2-5
CSASLVGGETQYF
TGCAGTGCTAGTCTAGTTGGAGGAGAGACCCAGTACTTC
>TRBV18|NA|NA|TRBJ1-2
CASSGQGKYGYTF
TGTGCCAGCTCAGGGCAGGGAAAGTATGGCTACACCTTC
>TRBV2|NA|NA|TRBJ1-5
CASSSQGPEPQHF
TGTGCCAGCAGTTCCCAGGGCCCGGAGCCCCAGCATTTT
>TRBV5-1|TRBD1|NA|TRBJ1-1
CASSLQGGMNTEAFF
TGCGCCAGCAGCTTGCAGGGGGGTATGAACACTGAAGCTTTCTTT
>TRBV30|NA|NA|TRBJ1-3
CAWSVKGSGNTIYF
TGTGCCTGGAGTGTGAAGGGGTCTGGAAACACCATATATTTT
>TRBV24-1|TRBD2|once|TRBJ2-7
CATSDQPVTSGDRTYEQYF
TGTGCCACCAGTGACCAACCTGTGACTAGCGGGGATAGGACCTACGAGCAGTACTTC
>TRBV12-3/TRBV12-4|NA|NA|TRBJ1-2
CASSGAHYGYTF
TGTGCCAGCAGTGGGGCCCACTATGGCTACACCTTC
>TRBV4-2|TRBD2|NA|TRBJ2-5
CASSQAPGGPVETQYF
TGTGCCAGCAGCCAAGCCCCGGGGGGGCCTGTAGAGACCCAGTACTTC
>TRBV2|NA|NA|TRBJ1-1
CASKELGLATEAFF
TGTGCCAGCAAAGAATTGGGACTGGCCACTGAAGCTTTCTTT
>TRBV7-2|TRBD2|NA|TRBJ2-1
CASKGGRGSYNEQFF
TGTGCCAGCAAAGGCGGGAGGGGCTCCTACAATGAGCAGTTCTTC
>TRBV5-1|NA|few|TRBJ1-6
CASSVQGTHNSPLHF
TGCGCCAGCAGCGTTCAGGGAACACATAATTCACCCCTCCACTTT
>TRBV19|TRBD2|NA|TRBJ2-3
CASGRGGTDTQYF
TGTGCCAGCGGGCGGGGGGGCACAGATACGCAGTATTTT